The next 29 T cell receptor beta chains were all read from a single sample in a study of T cell responses to AZD1222 COVID-19 vaccine. Clones were sequenced by immunoSEQ multiplex PCR, and TCRdb holds only the in-frame ones, with some missing. The sample contains around 84,000 clones, 88% of which appear only once. This material consisted of peripheral blood, taken on day 0 of AZD1222 vaccination. These receptors came from an adult in good health.

This sequence joins TRBV12-5 and TRBJ2-1, with D possibly being TRBD1 or TRBD2 (5 bases each). V dropped 6 bases and J dropped 7 bases, with 16 bases sitting between them. In germline, CDR1 is LGHNT, CDR2 FRNRAP. The CDR3 loop spans 14 amino acids. The chain's CDR3 is CASGRDPEINEQFF. DNA of the CDR3: TGTGCTAGTGGCCGGGACCCTGAAATAAATGAGCAGTTCTTC.

The rearrangement uses TRBV5-1 and TRBJ2-7; D perhaps matches TRBD2 (5 bases). V shed 4 bases and J shed 1 base, with 15 bases lying between them. This CDR3 has 15 amino acids. Germline V lookup: CDR1 SGHRS, CDR2 YFSETQ. The CDR3 is CASSPVSGSSYEQYF. The CDR3 DNA sequence: TGCGCCAGCAGCCCCGTTTCGGGGAGTTCCTACGAGCAGTACTTC.

This chain uses TRBV19 with TRBJ1-3; maybe TRBD1 (6 bases). The CDR3 loop spans 14 amino acids. Trimming removed 8 bases from V and 4 bases from J, with 15 bases in between. The germline V gene encodes CDR1 LNHDA and CDR2 SQIVND (reference sequence). CDR3 sequence reads: CASSATGNGNTIYF. Written as DNA, the CDR3 is TGTGCCAGTTCGGCCACAGGGAACGGAAACACCATATATTTT.

The chain couples TRBV21-1 to TRBJ1-1. TRBV21-1 is assigned pseudogene status. CDR3 size: 19 residues. CDR3 in amino acids: CASSKATKRDISDNTEAFF. CDR3 coding DNA: TGTGCCAGCAGCAAAGCCACAAAAAGAGATATCAGCGATAACACTGAAGCTTTCTTT.

The V call is TRBV6-4, the J call TRBJ2-2; 9 positions agree with TRBD2. The V and J ends lost 7 bases and 2 bases, in that order; junction bases with no gene match: 8. The CDR3 totals 16 residues. Germline loops: CDR1 MRHNA, CDR2 SNTAGT. For the CDR3, the DNA is TGTGCCAGCACCGTGAGTAGCGGGAGCAACACCGGGGAGCTGTTTTTT. Translating gives CASTVSSGSNTGELFF.

The CDR3 DNA reads TGTGCCAGCAGCTTGATGGGGACAGGGATCGAGCAGTACTTC. Translated, it gives CASSLMGTGIEQYF. This chain joins TRBV5-4 and TRBJ2-7, with 9 bases that match TRBD1. Germline V gene data show CDR1 as SGHNT and CDR2 as YYREEE (reference sequence). The length of the CDR3 is 14 residues. Trimming cost V 1 base and J 6 bases; bases outside gene matches: 5. The whole variable domain, remainder taken from reference TRBV5-4 and TRBJ2-7, is ETGVTQSPTHLIKTRGQQVTLRCSSQSGHNTVSWYQQALGQGPQFIFQYYREEENGRGNFPPRFSGLQFPNYSSELNVNALELDDSALYLCASSLMGTGIEQYFGPGTRLTVT.

The chain combines TRBV30 with TRBJ1-1; 9 bases match TRBD1. The ends lost 0 bases at V and 5 bases at J; junction bases unmatched: 10. The CDR3 loop spans 16 amino acids. The germline V gene encodes CDR1 GTSNPN and CDR2 SVGIG (reference sequence). CDR3 nucleotides: TGTGCCTGGAGTGTATGGGGGACAGGGAATTTTACTGAAGCTTTCTTT. It codes for CAWSVWGTGNFTEAFF.

The V call is TRBV3-1 (or the pseudogene TRBV3-2), the J call TRBJ1-2; D not resolved. The CDR3 length is 14 residues. The germline V gene encodes CDR1 LGHDT and CDR2 YNNKEL (reference sequence). Trimming took off 3 bases at V and 4 bases at J, with 12 bases between the two ends. CDR3: CASSHGRKTYGYTF. In DNA, the CDR3 is TGTGCCAGCAGCCACGGCAGAAAAACCTATGGCTACACCTTC.

The chain uses TRBV5-1 and TRBJ2-7; 8 bases match TRBD1. Trimming took 0 bases from V and 3 from J; bases not matched to a gene: 2. The CDR3 is 14 amino acids. Germline CDR1 SGHRS, CDR2 YFSETQ. This CDR3 is CASSLAGQDYEQYF. CDR3 bases: TGCGCCAGCAGCTTGGCGGGACAGGACTACGAGCAGTACTTC.

The chain recombines TRBV20-1 with TRBJ1-1; D uncertain. Deletions cut 5 bases from V and 8 bases from J, with 12 bases between. The CDR3 totals 11 residues. Germline CDR1 DFQATT, CDR2 SNEGSKA (reference sequence). CDR3 coding DNA: TGCAGTGCTTCGTCCCGGTACGAAGCTTTCTTT. It translates to CSASSRYEAFF.

The genes are TRBV24-1 and TRBJ2-1; 9 bases match TRBD2. The CDR3 extends over 15 amino acids. The germline CDR1 and CDR2 sequences are KGHDR and SFDVKD. J lost 10 bases, V lost 2 bases, and 8 bases had no gene match. The CDR3 region is CATSDWASGDQEQFF. For the CDR3, the DNA is TGTGCCACCAGTGATTGGGCTAGCGGGGACCAAGAGCAGTTCTTC.

This rearrangement joins TRBV7-6 to TRBJ1-6; 8 positions agree with TRBD1. CDR1 is SGHVS and CDR2 is FNYEAQ in the germline V gene. The CDR3 covers 16 residues. After removal of 6 bases from V and 9 bases from J, the junction contained 13 bases not matched to a gene. This CDR3 reads CASRAGQGGLSSPLHF. In nucleotides, the CDR3 is TGTGCCAGCAGGGCAGGACAGGGCGGTCTATCTTCACCCCTCCACTTT.

The genes are TRBV2 and TRBJ1-2, with 10 bases identical to TRBD1. J gave up 8 bases and V 6 bases, and 6 bases lay outside the gene matches. CDR3 size: 13 residues. Germline-derived CDR1 and CDR2 are SNHLY and FYNNEI. CDR3 loop: CASSQTGGAGYTF. DNA of the CDR3: TGTGCCAGCAGCCAGACAGGGGGCGCAGGCTACACCTTC.

The V and J genes are TRBV7-9 and TRBJ2-4, with 10 nucleotides matching TRBD1. CDR1 and CDR2 (germline): SEHNR, FQNEAQ (reference sequence). The CDR3 spans 15 residues. The V and J ends lost 0 bases and 9 bases, in that order; junction bases with no gene match: 5. CDR3 in amino acids: CASSLAGTGERIQYF. The CDR3 DNA reads TGTGCCAGCAGCTTAGCAGGGACAGGGGAGCGCATTCAGTACTTC. The whole variable domain, filled in from reference TRBV7-9 and TRBJ2-4, reads DTGVSQNPRHKITKRGQNVTFRCDPISEHNRLYWYRQTLGQGPEFLTYFQNEAQLEKSRLLSDRFSAERPKGSFSTLEIQRTEQGDSAMYLCASSLAGTGERIQYFGAGTRLSVL.

The chain combines TRBV5-4 with TRBJ2-3, with TRBD1 identical over 7 bases. Trimming cost V 1 base and J 6 bases; bases outside gene matches: 2. Germline CDR1 reads SGHNT; CDR2 reads YYREEE (reference sequence). The CDR3 is 13 residues long. CDR3 coding DNA: TGTGCCAGCAGCTTGACAGGGGAGGATACGCAGTATTTT. Residues: CASSLTGEDTQYF.

The chain joins TRBV18 to TRBJ2-1, with 9 bases aligning to TRBD1. In germline, CDR1 is KGHSH, CDR2 LQKENI. Losses at the gene ends were 4 bases for V and 6 bases for J; bases not matched to a gene: 13. The CDR3 loop spans 17 amino acids. Here the CDR3 reads CASSQVLPTGGRNEQFF. CDR3 bases: TGTGCCAGCTCACAAGTTCTTCCGACAGGGGGACGCAATGAGCAGTTCTTC.

CDR3 region: CASSYRVEEKLFF. The CDR3 nucleotides read TGTGCCAGCAGCTACAGGGTTGAGGAAAAACTGTTTTTT. V usage is TRBV5-6 and J usage is TRBJ1-4, with D perhaps TRBD1 (6 bases). The germline V gene encodes CDR1 SGHDT and CDR2 YYEEEE. The germline V and J ends were trimmed by 3 bases and 8 bases, with 11 bases remaining between them. The CDR3 extends over 13 amino acids.

V gene TRBV7-9 combines with J gene TRBJ1-2; 8 bases map to TRBD1. Germline trimming cut 5 bases from V and 2 bases from J; bases unmatched to any gene: 4. This CDR3 spans 14 amino acids. Per germline, CDR1 SEHNR and CDR2 FQNEAQ (reference sequence). The DNA for the CDR3 is TGTGCCAGCAGCCCGAGGACAGGGAACTATGGCTACACCTTC. This translates into CASSPRTGNYGYTF. Full variable domain (outside the CDR3, taken from reference TRBV7-9 and TRBJ1-2): DTGVSQNPRHKITKRGQNVTFRCDPISEHNRLYWYRQTLGQGPEFLTYFQNEAQLEKSRLLSDRFSAERPKGSFSTLEIQRTEQGDSAMYLCASSPRTGNYGYTFGSGTRLTVV.

The table lists this clone with a count of one. This chain connects TRBV14 to TRBJ1-2, with D tentatively TRBD1 (5 bases). Trimming took off 1 base at V and 0 bases at J, with 9 bases between the two ends. Germline CDR1 reads SGHDN; CDR2 reads FVKESK. The CDR3 is 15 amino acids. CDR3 sequence: CASSQGRGANYGYTF. The CDR3 coding sequence is TGTGCCAGCAGCCAAGGCCGGGGGGCTAACTATGGCTACACCTTC.

This clone has only one observation. The V and J genes are TRBV5-1 and TRBJ2-7; 7 bases fit TRBD2. The CDR3 is made up of 15 amino acids. The V and J ends lost 4 bases and 4 bases, in that order; junction bases with no gene match: 11. CDR1 and CDR2 from the germline V gene are SGHRS and YFSETQ. The CDR3 coding sequence is TGCGCCAGCAGCCCCTTGAGGGAGGGATCGTACGAGCAGTACTTC. Translating it yields CASSPLREGSYEQYF.

The chain is built from TRBV6-1 and TRBJ1-5; D is possibly TRBD1 (6 bases). Germline loops: CDR1 MNHNS, CDR2 SASEGT. Trimming removed 1 base from V and 0 bases from J, with 10 bases in between. CDR3 length equals 16 residues. The CDR3 region has the DNA TGTGCCAGCAGTGAAGGCACAGGGCATAGCAATCAGCCCCAGCATTTT. It encodes CASSEGTGHSNQPQHF.

The chain carries TRBV10-3 and TRBJ1-4, with D possibly being TRBD1 (5 bases). The CDR3 loop spans 16 amino acids. The V gene lost 0 bases and the J gene lost 3 bases, with 11 bases spanning the gap. From germline, CDR1 is ENHRY and CDR2 SYGVKD. CDR3 in amino acids: CAISESGGAANEKLFF. The CDR3 DNA reads as TGTGCCATCAGTGAGTCAGGCGGGGCTGCTAATGAAAAACTGTTTTTT.

This clone was recorded only once. The chain has TRBV24-1 and TRBJ2-3, with a weak D call TRBD1 (6 bases). Germline V gene data show CDR1 as KGHDR and CDR2 as SFDVKD. The CDR3 has 13 amino acids. V was trimmed by 6 bases and J by 6 bases, leaving 12 bases between them. CDR3 DNA: TGTGCCACCAGTACCCCAGGGGTTGATACGCAGTATTTT. This encodes CATSTPGVDTQYF.

This clone was counted once. V usage is TRBV9 and J usage is TRBJ2-5; 7 nucleotides align to TRBD1. This CDR3 is built from 17 residues. The germline gives CDR1 SGDLS, CDR2 YYNGEE. Germline trimming cut 0 bases from V and 5 bases from J; bases unmatched to any gene: 13. The DNA for the CDR3 is TGTGCCAGCAGCGTAGGGCCTGTACAGGGGCTGGGGGAGACCCAGTACTTC. Protein product: CASSVGPVQGLGETQYF.

This rearrangement joins TRBV18 to TRBJ2-2; a weak D match, TRBD2 (6 bases). Deletions cut 2 bases from V and 3 bases from J, with 16 bases between. The CDR3 runs 17 residues. Germline V lookup: CDR1 KGHSH, CDR2 LQKENI. The CDR3 region is CASSPAWGGTYTGELFF. The CDR3 DNA follows: TGTGCCAGCTCACCAGCCTGGGGCGGGACCTACACCGGGGAGCTGTTTTTT.

V is TRBV9 and J is TRBJ2-1, with 7 bases fitting TRBD2. Germline values: CDR1 SGDLS, CDR2 YYNGEE. The V and J ends lost 0 bases and 3 bases, in that order; junction bases with no gene match: 12. The CDR3 has 18 amino acids. CDR3 sequence reads: CASSVDRPPGLYYNEQFF. In nucleotides, the CDR3 is TGTGCCAGCAGCGTAGACAGACCTCCGGGACTATACTACAATGAGCAGTTCTTC.

The chain links TRBV11-3 to TRBJ2-2; D is possibly TRBD2 (6 bases). The CDR3 contains 17 residues. Between the trimmed V and J ends, which lost 0 bases and 5 bases, there was a span of 16 bases. Per germline, CDR1 SGHNT and CDR2 YENEEA. The CDR3 is CASSLEGQIGGTGELFF. The CDR3 region has the DNA TGTGCCAGCAGCTTAGAAGGGCAGATTGGAGGGACCGGGGAGCTGTTTTTT.

The chain joins TRBV6-5 to TRBJ2-1, with D hard to call. CDR3 length: 11 amino acids. CDR1 is MNHEY, CDR2 SVGAGI, per germline. V lost 4 bases, J lost 7 bases, and 5 bases lay in between. The CDR3 DNA sequence: TGTGCCAGCAGTTTGTCGAATGAGCAGTTCTTC. Translation: CASSLSNEQFF.

The chain has TRBV24-1 and TRBJ2-1; 11 nucleotides match TRBD1. V shed 5 bases and J 2 bases; nucleotides not matched to a gene: 1. CDR1 is KGHDR and CDR2 is SFDVKD in the germline V gene. This CDR3 region has 15 residues. CDR3 residues: CATSGDRGTYNEQFF. The CDR3 bases are TGTGCCACCAGTGGGGACAGGGGGACCTACAATGAGCAGTTCTTC.